The table lists the clone carrying this TCR beta chain with a few counts. V lost 5 bases and J lost 3, with 5 bases in between. From germline, CDR1 is DFQATT and CDR2 SNEGSKA (reference sequence). This CDR3 spans 10 amino acids. Irradiated stimulators labeled with violet dye, some 200,000 in number, were plated with some 200,000 CFSE-labeled responders. Once the reaction had ended, proliferating CFSE-low CD3+CD4+ and CD3+CD8+ responders were sorted. Produced via immunoSEQ multiplex PCR; TCRdb's table is partial and in-frame only. The sample records 20,000 to 25,000 clones, 35% to 50% being singletons. The entry originates in a study of graft-versus-host responses after intestinal transplantation. Background on the study: Isolated intestinal, liver-intestinal, or multivisceral transplants had been given to the recipients. Notes on the study in general: Detection of GvH clones occurred in recipient marrow, and some had their first appearance in ileum or blood.

The sequenced sample was alloreactive CD8+ T cells from a mixed lymphocyte reaction culture, obtained before transplantation. Subset denoted: CFSE-low proliferating T cells sorted from roughly 6-day pre-transplant mixed lymphocyte reaction (GvH or HvG direction). The source of this sequence is a human patient who was an organ donor for intestinal transplantation. V gene TRBV20-1 combines with J gene TRBJ2-7; D gene ambiguous. The CDR3 is CSAYLYEQYF. In DNA form, the CDR3 reads TGCAGTGCTTACCTCTACGAGCAGTACTTC.